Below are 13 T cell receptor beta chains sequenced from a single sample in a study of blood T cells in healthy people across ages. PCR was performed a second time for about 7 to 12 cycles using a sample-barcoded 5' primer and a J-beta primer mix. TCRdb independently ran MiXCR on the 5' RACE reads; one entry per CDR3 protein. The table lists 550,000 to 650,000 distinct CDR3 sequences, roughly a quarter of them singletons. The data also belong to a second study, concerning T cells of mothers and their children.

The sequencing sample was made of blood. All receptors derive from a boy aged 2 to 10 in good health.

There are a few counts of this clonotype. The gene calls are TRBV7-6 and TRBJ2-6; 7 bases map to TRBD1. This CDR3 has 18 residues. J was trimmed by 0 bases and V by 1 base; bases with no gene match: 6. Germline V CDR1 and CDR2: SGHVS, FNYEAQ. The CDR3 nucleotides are TGTGCCAGCAGCTTAGAGGGGGCAGGGGGCTCTGGGGCCAACGTCCTGACTTTC. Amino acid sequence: CASSLEGAGGSGANVLTF.

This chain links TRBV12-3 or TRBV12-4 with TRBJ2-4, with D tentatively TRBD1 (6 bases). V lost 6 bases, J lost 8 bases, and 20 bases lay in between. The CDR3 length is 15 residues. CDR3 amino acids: CASRQRTGPADIQYF. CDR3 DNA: TGTGCCAGCAGGCAGCGTACAGGGCCAGCGGACATTCAGTACTTC.

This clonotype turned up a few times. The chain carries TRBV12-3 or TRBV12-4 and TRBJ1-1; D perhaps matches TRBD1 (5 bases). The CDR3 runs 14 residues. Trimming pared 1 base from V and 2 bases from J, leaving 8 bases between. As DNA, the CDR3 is TGTGCCAGCAGTTTAGACGGGGGAAACACTGAAGCTTTCTTT. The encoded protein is CASSLDGGNTEAFF.

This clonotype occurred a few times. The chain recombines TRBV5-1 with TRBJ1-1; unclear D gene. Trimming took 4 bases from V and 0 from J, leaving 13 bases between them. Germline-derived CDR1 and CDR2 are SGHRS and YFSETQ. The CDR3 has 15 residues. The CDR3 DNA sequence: TGCGCCAGCAGCATCTCCCCAGGTCTGAACACTGAAGCTTTCTTT. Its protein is CASSISPGLNTEAFF.

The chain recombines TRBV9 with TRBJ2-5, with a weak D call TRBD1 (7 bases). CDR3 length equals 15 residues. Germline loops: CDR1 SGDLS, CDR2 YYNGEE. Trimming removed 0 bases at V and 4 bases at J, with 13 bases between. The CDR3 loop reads CASSVASRGVETQYF. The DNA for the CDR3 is TGTGCCAGCAGCGTAGCTTCCAGGGGGGTAGAGACCCAGTACTTC.

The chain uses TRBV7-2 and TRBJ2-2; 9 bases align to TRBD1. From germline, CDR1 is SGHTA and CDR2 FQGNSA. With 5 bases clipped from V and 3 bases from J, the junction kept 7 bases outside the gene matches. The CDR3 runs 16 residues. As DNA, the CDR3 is TGTGCCAGCAGCGTACAGGGGGCGAGTTACACCGGGGAGCTGTTTTTT. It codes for CASSVQGASYTGELFF.

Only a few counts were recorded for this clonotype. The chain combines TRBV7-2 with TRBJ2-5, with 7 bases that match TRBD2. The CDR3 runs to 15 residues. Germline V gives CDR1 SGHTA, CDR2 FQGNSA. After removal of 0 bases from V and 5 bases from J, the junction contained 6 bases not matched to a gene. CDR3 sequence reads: CASSLAGLVRETQYF. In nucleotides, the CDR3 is TGTGCCAGCAGCTTAGCCGGACTAGTGCGGGAGACCCAGTACTTC.

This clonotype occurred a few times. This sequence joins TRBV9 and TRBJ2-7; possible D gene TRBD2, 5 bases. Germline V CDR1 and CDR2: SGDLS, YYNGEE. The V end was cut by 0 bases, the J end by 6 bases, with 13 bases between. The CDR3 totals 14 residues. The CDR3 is CASSVGGKSGEQYF. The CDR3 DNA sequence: TGTGCCAGCAGCGTAGGGGGAAAAAGCGGCGAGCAGTACTTC.

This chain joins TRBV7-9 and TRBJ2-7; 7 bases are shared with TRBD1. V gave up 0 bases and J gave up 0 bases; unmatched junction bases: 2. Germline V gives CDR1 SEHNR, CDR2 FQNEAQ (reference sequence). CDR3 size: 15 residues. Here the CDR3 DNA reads TGTGCCAGCAGCTTAGCCGCAGGGGGCTCCTACGAGCAGTACTTC. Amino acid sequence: CASSLAAGGSYEQYF.

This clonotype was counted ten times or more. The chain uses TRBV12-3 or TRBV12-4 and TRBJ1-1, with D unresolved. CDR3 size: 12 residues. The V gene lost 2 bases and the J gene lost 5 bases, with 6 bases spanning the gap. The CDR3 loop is CASSLMGTEAFF. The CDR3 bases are TGTGCCAGCAGTTTAATGGGTACTGAAGCTTTCTTT.

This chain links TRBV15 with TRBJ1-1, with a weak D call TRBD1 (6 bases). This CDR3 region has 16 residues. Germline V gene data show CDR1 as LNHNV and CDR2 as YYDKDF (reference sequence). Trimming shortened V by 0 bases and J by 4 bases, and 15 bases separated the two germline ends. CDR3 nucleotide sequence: TGTGCCACCAGCAGAGATTTTACAGGGTCGAGCACTGAAGCTTTCTTT. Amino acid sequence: CATSRDFTGSSTEAFF. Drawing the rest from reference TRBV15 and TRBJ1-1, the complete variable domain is DAMVIQNPRYQVTQFGKPVTLSCSQTLNHNVMYWYQQKSSQAPKLLFHYYDKDFNNEADTPDNFQSRRPNTSFCFLDIRSPGLGDTAMYLCATSRDFTGSSTEAFFGQGTRLTVV.

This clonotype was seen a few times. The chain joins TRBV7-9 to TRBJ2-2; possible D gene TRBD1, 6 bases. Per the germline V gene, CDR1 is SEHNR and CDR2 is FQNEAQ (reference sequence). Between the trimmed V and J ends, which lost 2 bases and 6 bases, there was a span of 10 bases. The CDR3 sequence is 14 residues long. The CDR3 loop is CASSLNRAAGELFF. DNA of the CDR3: TGTGCCAGCAGCTTAAACAGGGCCGCCGGGGAGCTGTTTTTT.

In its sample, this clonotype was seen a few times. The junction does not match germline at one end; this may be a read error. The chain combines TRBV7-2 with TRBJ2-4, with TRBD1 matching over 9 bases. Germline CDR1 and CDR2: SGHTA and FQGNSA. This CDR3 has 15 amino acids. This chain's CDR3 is CAGSLGGQGKNIQYF. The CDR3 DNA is TGTGCCGGCAGCTTAGGGGGACAGGGAAAAAACATTCAGTACTTC.